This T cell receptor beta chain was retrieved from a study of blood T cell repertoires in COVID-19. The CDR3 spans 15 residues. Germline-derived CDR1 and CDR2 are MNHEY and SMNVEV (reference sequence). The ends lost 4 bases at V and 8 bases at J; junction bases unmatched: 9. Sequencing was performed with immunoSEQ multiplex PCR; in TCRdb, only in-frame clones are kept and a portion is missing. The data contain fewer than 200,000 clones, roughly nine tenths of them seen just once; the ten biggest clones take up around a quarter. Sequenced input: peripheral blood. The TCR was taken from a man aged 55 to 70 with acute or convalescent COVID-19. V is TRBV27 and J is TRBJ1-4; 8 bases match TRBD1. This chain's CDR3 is CASSSLDRVGEKLFF. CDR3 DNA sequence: TGTGCCAGCAGTTCCTTGGACAGGGTGGGCGAAAAACTGTTTTTT. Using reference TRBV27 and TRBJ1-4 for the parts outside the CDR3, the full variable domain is EAQVTQNPRYLITVTGKKLTVTCSQNMNHEYMSWYRQDPGLGLRQIYYSMNVEVTDKGDVPEGYKVSRKEKRNFPLILESPSPNQTSLYFCASSSLDRVGEKLFFGSGTQLSVL.